What follows describes a single T cell receptor beta chain. What antigen it recognizes has not been identified. Base qualities are not recorded, but no much larger clone differs from it by a single base. This entry comes from a study of molecular identifiers for immune sequencing clone quantification (dated by TCRdb to the late 2010s). About the study as a whole: For a replicate experiment, RNA from approximately 20,000 or 100,000 naive CD8 T cells was divided into five aliquots, and four of the five aliquots were sequenced. CD8 T cells were used in a methods study to benchmark molecular-identifier clustering-based TCR repertoire sequencing (MIDCIRS) and TCR RNA copy counting.

The paper's findings and limits, for the study overall: Modeling indicated about three TCR RNA copies recovered per cell, compared with about 10 by digital PCR, which implies a capture efficiency of approximately 30%. Clones above 20 RNA copies held over 97% of molecules in CMV-specific effector cells but under 1% in naive cells. A single cell's worth of spiked-in Jurkat TCR RNA was reported detectable even among approximately 930,000 naive CD8 T cells. When barcode sub-clustering was not used, chimeric consensus sequences inflated TCR diversity, with chimeras reaching as high as 47%. Highly expanded clone sizes could be underestimated because identical TCR molecules may share a barcode. Naive libraries contained spiked-in Jurkat TCR RNA (approximately ten copies' worth), which is not part of the donor repertoire.

V is pruned by 1 base and J by 2 bases, leaving 8 bases of the junction without a gene match. The CDR3 sequence holds 17 residues, the cysteine and phenylalanine included. Only CDR3 DNA is held: 51 bases, read in frame from base 1. Reading the germline V gene gives CDR1 SGHAT and CDR2 FQNNGV. Libraries of naive CD8 T cells were built from around 20,000 to 1,000,000 sorted cells, with 10%, 30% or 50% of the purified RNA used. Naive CD8 T cells, defined as CD8+CD4-CCR7+CD45RA+, were FACS-sorted into RLT Plus buffer on a BD FACSAria II. Detection sensitivity was tested by spiking Jurkat RNA equal to 9 to 10 TCR copies' worth into samples containing roughly 19,000-1,000,000 naive CD8 T cells. CD8 T cells were enriched using RosetteSep CD8+ T Cell Enrichment Cocktail and Ficoll-Paque, and the enriched cells then underwent ACK red cell lysis. Library preparation employed PCR. The sequencing machine was a NextSeq 500. Bulk TCR libraries were prepared as previously described, using TCR primers listed in Table S5. The Qiagen AllPrep DNA/RNA kit was used to purify total RNA. Before analysis, reads from multiple sequencing runs of the same library were pooled. The original methods were these. Reads were retained only if the reads had an exact TCR constant sequence, and the retained reads were trimmed to 150 nt and grouped according to their 12-nt molecular barcodes. Reads in each barcode group were sub-clustered using a 15% Levenshtein threshold, and a quality-weighted consensus sequence was built for each RNA molecule. Non-functional sequences were discarded, and so were lower-count sequences lying one edit away from another sequence. Barcode sub-clusters with fewer than 20% of the maximum read count were removed, based on fitting two negative binomial distributions. The public reads were reanalyzed by TCRdb: fastp trimming at Q25, MiXCR alignment, in-frame beta chains only. Rows with one shared CDR3 protein collapse into an entry with the most common genes and DNA. These V and J calls are TCRdb output, not the study's own analysis. This sample lists around 460,000 distinct CDR3 sequences; around 25% were detected once. The top ten constitute approximately 0.76% of the sample.

The chain is encoded by TRBV11-2 joined to TRBJ2-4; 7 bases in between match TRBD1. This receptor was obtained from a human donor in good health. Some libraries in this study had Jurkat cell RNA spiked in. The sample was naive CD8+ T cells from blood, with Jurkat cell RNA spiked in. What the cell subset or site label conveys for this sample: FACS-sorted CD8+CD4-CCR7+CD45RA+ naive T cells. For the CDR3, the sequence is CASSLVEGGAPKNIQYF. The DNA is TGTGCCAGCAGCTTAGTAGAAGGGGGCGCCCCCAAAAACATTCAGTACTTC.